These T cell receptor beta chains were read from a single sample in a study of T-cell memory formation after mild COVID-19. TCRdb passed the 5' RACE reads through MiXCR, listing each CDR3 protein once. In the table there are around 420,000 distinct CDR3 sequences, roughly a quarter of which are singletons. The sample comprised PBMCs or a T cell subset sorted from them (not recorded which). These TCRs come from an adult woman who had mild COVID-19 (a few samples of this study predate the infection). Cell type and time point are not known. CDR3s include the opening cysteine and the closing phenylalanine or tryptophan.

v_gene,len,j_gene,CDR3aa
TRBV7-2,16,TRBJ1-4,CASSLVGTGAGEKLFF
TRBV27,14,TRBJ2-7,CASSSMGQGYEQYF
TRBV6-2/TRBV6-3,17,TRBJ2-2,CASSPLASGSGTGELFF
TRBV5-1,13,TRBJ2-4,CASSWGRENIQYF
TRBV6-5,13,TRBJ1-5,CASRPKSNQPQHF
TRBV12-3/TRBV12-4,12,TRBJ2-2,CASSSSTGELFF
TRBV4-2,14,TRBJ2-1,CASRDSSSYNEQFF
TRBV19,12,TRBJ1-1,CASSAWGTEAFF
TRBV4-1,17,TRBJ2-2,CASSQDPPQENTGELFF
TRBV12-3/TRBV12-4,13,TRBJ2-5,CASLRAVQETQYF
TRBV7-9,18,TRBJ2-1,CASSWTGYRVRVVNEQFF
TRBV5-1,16,TRBJ2-2,CASNLVSGTNTGELFF
TRBV7-2,15,TRBJ2-1,CASSLLGTGKDEQFF
TRBV25-1,13,TRBJ2-7,CASRDSRVYEQYF
TRBV6-9,17,TRBJ1-5,CASTSISGTEFYQPQHF
TRBV5-5,15,TRBJ1-4,CASSLYAYLEEKLFF
TRBV2,16,TRBJ2-3,CASSVIGKVLGDTQYF
TRBV20-1,15,TRBJ1-1,CSARGRGRLLTEAFF
TRBV6-1,11,TRBJ1-2,CASSEGVGYTF
TRBV7-9,16,TRBJ2-3,CASSLPPGLSTDTQDF
TRBV18,18,TRBJ1-1,CASSLHGSTGVRNTEAFF
TRBV5-4,15,TRBJ2-6,CASSLDSTGANVLTF
TRBV6-1,15,TRBJ1-2,CASSIRDRVAYGYTF
TRBV29-1,13,TRBJ2-7,CSVGGTVSYEQYF
TRBV6-1,11,TRBJ2-1,CASSDLNEQFF
TRBV15,18,TRBJ2-7,CATSRGGIERVSSYEQYF
TRBV24-1,17,TRBJ2-1,CATSDWEGQGPNNEQFF
TRBV5-6,14,TRBJ2-7,CASSSGVASYEQYF
TRBV10-3,15,TRBJ1-2,CAIRGSGQGNYGYTF
TRBV9,14,TRBJ2-1,CASSVGQGAREQFF
TRBV6-2/TRBV6-3,14,TRBJ1-1,CASSWVTRSTEAFF
TRBV30,14,TRBJ1-5,CAWSADRVDQPQHF
TRBV4-2,15,TRBJ1-1,CASSQGQRTNTEAFF